This T cell receptor (beta chain) was recovered during a study of blood T cell repertoires in COVID-19. Across the study: From T cells, B-cell-depleted T cells, or PBMCs came the material, which was cDNA or gDNA.

Sequencing used immunoSEQ multiplex PCR; TCRdb keeps in-frame clones, though not all of them. Of roughly 250,000 clones listed, about 87% are singletons. Germline CDR1 is SGHVS and CDR2 is FQNEAQ. V was shortened by 1 base and J by 13 bases, with 13 bases between the two germline ends. This CDR3 has 12 amino acids. This clonotype originated in a human donor in a cohort sampled during active COVID-19. Sequenced material: peripheral blood. J is TRBJ1-2 and V is TRBV7-8; maybe TRBD1 (6 bases). The CDR3, as DNA: TGTGCCAGCAGCTTAGAGCAGGGGCCCCCCACCTTC. Its translation is CASSLEQGPPTF. The full variable domain, its missing parts supplied by reference TRBV7-8 and TRBJ1-2, is GAGVSQSPRYKVAKRGQDVALRCDPISGHVSLFWYQQALGQGPEFLTYFQNEAQLDKSGLPSDRFFAERPEGSVSTLKIQRTQQEDSAVYLCASSLEQGPPTFGSGTRLTVV.